This T cell receptor beta chain is drawn from a study of patients and donors after allogeneic stem cell transplantation. MiXCR, applied by TCRdb to the RT-PCR reads, yields one record per CDR3 protein. The profile shows some 880,000 distinct CDR3 sequences, about a sixth of them singletons. At least ten counts were recorded for this clonotype. With 4 bases removed from V and 10 bases from J, the gap between germline ends came to 15 bases. The CDR3 covers 13 residues. Germline-derived CDR1 and CDR2 are SGHNT and YYREEE (reference sequence). The chain couples TRBV5-4 to TRBJ2-1; D call uncertain. This receptor was obtained from a human donor who was either an allogeneic HSCT recipient or a stem cell or donor lymphocyte infusion donor (not recorded which). It is not recorded whose cells these are; they may come from a transplant donor. The specimen was blood, either unsorted or a sorted T cell fraction (not recorded which). CDR3 protein: CASSQPSAREQFF. The CDR3 DNA is TGTGCCAGCAGCCAACCCTCGGCCCGAGAGCAGTTCTTC. Drawing the rest from reference TRBV5-4 and TRBJ2-1, the complete variable domain is ETGVTQSPTHLIKTRGQQVTLRCSSQSGHNTVSWYQQALGQGPQFIFQYYREEENGRGNFPPRFSGLQFPNYSSELNVNALELDDSALYLCASSQPSAREQFFGPGTRLTVL.